These 28 T cell receptor beta chains came from one sample sequenced in a study of PD-1 blockade in classical Hodgkin lymphoma. Every single patient, without exception, relapsed after autologous stem cell transplantation, and brentuximab vedotin exposure varied. Repertoires were generated with immunoSEQ multiplex PCR, while TCRdb's copy carries only in-frame clones and drops some. The data show 35,000 to 45,000 clones, about 72% seen once. Sequenced here: peripheral blood mononuclear cells (PBMCs), sampled at baseline. The origin of the receptors is a human donor with classical Hodgkin lymphoma.

This clone came up once. A much larger clone lies one base from this, so it may be a read error. This CDR3 reads CASSLGETQYF. DNA of the CDR3: TGTGCCAGCAGCTTAGGCGAGACCCAGTACTTC. V usage is TRBV11-2 and J usage is TRBJ2-5; D is uncertain. Trimming stripped 1 base from V and 5 bases from J, with 2 bases between. Germline assignment: CDR1 SGHAT and CDR2 FQNNGV. This CDR3 has 11 residues.

The chain joins TRBV18 to TRBJ1-2; D not certain. The V and J ends lost 0 bases and 7 bases respectively, with 9 bases between them. The germline CDR1 and CDR2 sequences are KGHSH and LQKENI. The CDR3 spans 13 residues. CDR3 in amino acids: CASSPPSTSGYTF. Written as DNA, the CDR3 is TGTGCCAGCTCACCACCGTCAACGAGTGGCTACACCTTC. Combining the CDR3 with reference TRBV18 and TRBJ1-2 gives the whole variable domain NAGVMQNPRHLVRRRGQEARLRCSPMKGHSHVYWYRQLPEEGLKFMVYLQKENIIDESGMPKERFSAEFPKEGPSILRIQQVVRGDSAAYFCASSPPSTSGYTFGSGTRLTVV.

The chain carries TRBV7-6 and TRBJ1-2; possible D gene TRBD1, 5 bases. CDR3 size: 14 residues. Germline V gene data show CDR1 as SGHVS and CDR2 as FNYEAQ. The V gene lost 3 bases and the J gene lost 8 bases, with 16 bases spanning the gap. The CDR3 DNA reads TGTGCCAGCAGCTTCACGGGACTGGGGGAAGGCTACACCTTC. As protein: CASSFTGLGEGYTF. The full variable domain, its missing parts supplied by reference TRBV7-6 and TRBJ1-2, is GAGVSQSPRYKVTKRGQDVALRCDPISGHVSLYWYRQALGQGPEFLTYFNYEAQQDKSGLPNDRFSAERPEGSISTLTIQRTEQRDSAMYRCASSFTGLGEGYTFGSGTRLTVV.

The chain recombines TRBV6-1 with TRBJ1-2; D may be TRBD1 (5 bases). CDR1 is MNHNS, CDR2 SASEGT, per germline. CDR3 length: 15 residues. Trimming took 6 bases from V and 6 from J, leaving 20 bases between them. The CDR3 sequence: CASSASGGERDGYTF. The CDR3 nucleotides read TGTGCCAGCAGCGCGAGTGGGGGGGAAAGGGATGGCTACACCTTC.

The chain is built from TRBV7-9 and TRBJ1-4; 11 bases match TRBD1. The length of the CDR3 is 16 residues. CDR1 is SEHNR, CDR2 FQNEAQ, per germline (reference sequence). The V segment lost 5 bases and the J segment 3 bases; nucleotides outside the gene matches: 5. The CDR3 nucleotides are TGTGCCAGCAGCCTCGGGACAGGGGGACCTAATGAAAAACTGTTTTTT. As protein: CASSLGTGGPNEKLFF. The complete variable domain, with remaining parts taken from reference TRBV7-9 and TRBJ1-4, reads DTGVSQNPRHKITKRGQNVTFRCDPISEHNRLYWYRQTLGQGPEFLTYFQNEAQLEKSRLLSDRFSAERPKGSFSTLEIQRTEQGDSAMYLCASSLGTGGPNEKLFFGSGTQLSVL.

J is TRBJ1-1 and V is TRBV18; D might be TRBD1 (5 bases). Between the trimmed V and J ends, which lost 3 bases and 1 base, there was a span of 24 bases. The length of the CDR3 is 19 residues. Germline CDR1 and CDR2: KGHSH and LQKENI. The DNA for the CDR3 is TGTGCCAGCTCACCCCTGAGGGGCCGAGAGATCATTCCGAACACTGAAGCTTTCTTT. This gives the protein CASSPLRGREIIPNTEAFF.

This clone came up a few times. The J gene is TRBJ2-6, the V gene TRBV2; 8 nucleotides line up with TRBD1. The CDR3 spans 17 residues. The germline CDR1 and CDR2 sequences are SNHLY and FYNNEI. The trim removed 7 bases at V and 1 base at J, leaving 9 bases unmatched. The CDR3 reads CASKHRGVQSGANVLTF. CDR3 in DNA: TGTGCCAGCAAGCACAGGGGGGTTCAATCTGGGGCCAACGTCCTGACTTTC.

The J gene is TRBJ1-5, the V gene TRBV19, with D hard to call. V was trimmed by 7 bases and J by 7 bases, leaving 17 bases between them. Per the germline V gene, CDR1 is LNHDA and CDR2 is SQIVND (reference sequence). The CDR3 covers 14 residues. CDR3 DNA: TGTGCCAGTAACCATGGCGGCCTCCGGCAGCCCCAGCATTTT. Protein: CASNHGGLRQPQHF.

The chain carries TRBV7-9 and TRBJ2-5; 8 positions agree with TRBD1. The CDR3 sequence is 15 residues long. Germline CDR1 reads SEHNR; CDR2 reads FQNEAQ (reference sequence). Trimming removed 6 bases from V and 1 base from J; junction bases left unmatched: 7. In DNA form, the CDR3 reads TGTGCCAGCAGGACCGGGACAGGAGGCCAAGAGACCCAGTACTTC. Protein: CASRTGTGGQETQYF. Supplemented by reference TRBV7-9 and TRBJ2-5, the full variable domain reads DTGVSQNPRHKITKRGQNVTFRCDPISEHNRLYWYRQTLGQGPEFLTYFQNEAQLEKSRLLSDRFSAERPKGSFSTLEIQRTEQGDSAMYLCASRTGTGGQETQYFGPGTRLLVL.

J is TRBJ2-3 and V is TRBV15; D gene unclear. Germline CDR1 LNHNV, CDR2 YYDKDF (reference sequence). The CDR3 contains 15 residues. Trimming took 4 bases from V and 4 from J, leaving 15 bases between them. The CDR3 reads CATSIPSSTADTQYF. The CDR3 nucleotides are TGTGCCACCAGCATTCCAAGCTCGACCGCAGATACGCAGTATTTT.

On this clone: This clone may be a read error of a much larger clone one base away. Other DNA variants within this sample encode the same CDR3. This chain joins TRBV9 and TRBJ1-2, with 11 bases aligning to TRBD1. The germline V gene has CDR1 SGDLS and CDR2 YYNGEE. The CDR3 totals 15 residues. Losses at the gene ends were 3 bases for V and 2 bases for J; bases not matched to a gene: 3. For the CDR3, the DNA is TGTGCCAGCAGCGCAGGGACAGGGGGGAACTATGGCTACACCTTC. Translating gives CASSAGTGGNYGYTF. Filled out from reference TRBV9 and TRBJ1-2, the complete variable domain reads DSGVTQTPKHLITATGQRVTLRCSPRSGDLSVYWYQQSLDQGLQFLIQYYNGEERAKGNILERFSAQQFPDLHSELNLSSLELGDSALYFCASSAGTGGNYGYTFGSGTRLTVV.

The chain recombines TRBV9 with TRBJ1-1; 8 positions agree with TRBD1. The CDR3 is 14 amino acids. The trim removed 4 bases at V and 5 bases at J, leaving 7 bases unmatched. Germline values: CDR1 SGDLS, CDR2 YYNGEE. CDR3 protein: CASSTTQGGTEAFF. CDR3 bases: TGTGCCAGCAGCACAACACAGGGGGGGACTGAAGCTTTCTTT.

The chain couples TRBV7-8 to TRBJ1-1; D perhaps matches TRBD1 (5 bases). V lost 3 bases and J lost 9, with 8 bases in between. The CDR3 extends over 11 amino acids. CDR1 and CDR2 (germline): SGHVS, FQNEAQ. The CDR3 here is CASSLGGKAFF. CDR3 nucleotides: TGTGCCAGCAGCTTGGGGGGAAAAGCTTTCTTT.

The CDR3 region has the DNA TGTGCCAGTAGTATCCGGACTAGCGGGGGGTCTGAGCAGTTCTTC. Encoded protein: CASSIRTSGGSEQFF. V gene TRBV19 combines with J gene TRBJ2-1; 14 nucleotides match TRBD2. Trimming took 3 bases from V and 9 from J; bases not matched to a gene: 4. Germline-derived CDR1 and CDR2 are LNHDA and SQIVND (reference sequence). This CDR3 spans 15 amino acids.

This clone was observed a handful of times. The chain's CDR3 is CASSLNFISEAFF. CDR3 coding DNA: TGTGCCAGCAGCTTAAATTTTATCTCTGAAGCTTTCTTT. The chain joins TRBV11-2 to TRBJ1-1, with D hard to call. Germline-derived CDR1 and CDR2 are SGHAT and FQNNGV. Trimming took off 2 bases at V and 6 bases at J, with 10 bases between the two ends. This CDR3 is 13 amino acids long.

For the CDR3, the DNA is TGCAGCGCCTTATGGACAGATACGCAGTATTTT. Protein: CSALWTDTQYF. The chain links TRBV29-1 to TRBJ2-3; no firm D call. V was clipped by 7 bases and J by 3 bases, with 8 bases between them. Germline V lookup: CDR1 SQVTM, CDR2 ANQGSEA. The CDR3 consists of 11 residues.

This clone was seen only a few times. V gene TRBV7-8 combines with J gene TRBJ2-7; D not resolved. The germline V gene encodes CDR1 SGHVS and CDR2 FQNEAQ. Trimming removed 1 base at V and 5 bases at J, with 3 bases between. The CDR3 is 11 residues long. The CDR3 nucleotides are TGTGCCAGCAGCTTAGAACACGAGCAGTACTTC. As protein: CASSLEHEQYF.

This clone is a singleton in its sample. The V gene is TRBV7-9, the J gene TRBJ2-1, with D tentatively TRBD2 (6 bases). Germline loops: CDR1 SEHNR, CDR2 FQNEAQ (reference sequence). The CDR3 loop spans 17 amino acids. V lost 1 base and J lost 2, with 15 bases in between. The CDR3 region has the DNA TGTGCCAGCAGCTTAGGTCCCCGGGGGATAACCTACAATGAGCAGTTCTTC. This translates into CASSLGPRGITYNEQFF.

Regarding this clone: This same CDR3 is encoded by further DNA sequences in the sample. The J gene is TRBJ1-1, the V gene TRBV7-8, with 7 bases lining up with TRBD1. This CDR3 spans 14 amino acids. The V segment lost 3 bases and the J segment 4 bases; nucleotides outside the gene matches: 5. CDR1 and CDR2 from the germline V gene are SGHVS and FQNEAQ. CDR3 residues: CASSLSPGGTEAFF. The CDR3 DNA reads TGTGCCAGCAGCTTGTCGCCAGGGGGCACTGAAGCTTTCTTT.

The chain has TRBV2 and TRBJ2-5; 9 bases are a match to TRBD2. This CDR3 region has 17 residues. Germline values: CDR1 SNHLY, CDR2 FYNNEI. V shed 1 base, J shed 0 bases, and the junction held 6 bases outside the gene matches. The CDR3 DNA sequence: TGTGCCAGCAGTGAAGACGCGGGGGGGCAGGACCAAGAGACCCAGTACTTC. Residues: CASSEDAGGQDQETQYF.

This clone was detected once. The J gene is TRBJ1-2, the V gene TRBV9; 10 nucleotides agree with TRBD1. V trimming: 3 bases; J trimming: 3 bases; junction bases outside the gene matches: 8. Looked up from germline, CDR1 is SGDLS and CDR2 is YYNGEE. There are 16 residues in the CDR3. The CDR3 DNA sequence: TGTGCCAGCAGCGCCCCCGGGACAGGGGTATACTATGGCTACACCTTC. The encoded protein is CASSAPGTGVYYGYTF.

V is TRBV4-2 and J is TRBJ2-7; TRBD2 might be the D (7 bases). This CDR3 has 18 residues. The germline CDR1 and CDR2 sequences are LGHNA and YNFKEQ. V was cut by 2 bases and J by 5 bases, with 25 bases left in between. CDR3 in amino acids: CASSQRGGERTRWDEQYF. The DNA for the CDR3 is TGTGCCAGCAGCCAAAGGGGGGGGGAGCGGACCCGCTGGGACGAGCAGTACTTC.

The chain recombines TRBV21-1 with TRBJ1-5. TRBV21-1 is designated a pseudogene. The CDR3 covers 16 residues. CDR3 bases: TGTGCCATCGGGCACAAGGGGGGAGGTAGCAATCAGCCCCAGCATTTT. The encoded protein is CAIGHKGGGSNQPQHF.

This chain joins TRBV9 and TRBJ1-1; D gene uncertain. In germline, CDR1 is SGDLS, CDR2 YYNGEE. This CDR3 region has 12 residues. V was shortened by 4 bases and J by 4 bases, with 8 bases between the two germline ends. Written as DNA, the CDR3 is TGTGCCAGCAGCCTCCCCAGCACTGAAGCTTTCTTT. It translates to CASSLPSTEAFF.

This rearrangement joins TRBV7-2 to TRBJ1-1; D unclear. The CDR3 loop spans 16 amino acids. Germline values: CDR1 SGHTA, CDR2 FQGNSA. V shed 0 bases and J shed 4 bases, with 15 bases lying between them. The CDR3 DNA reads as TGTGCCAGCAGCTTAGCCCGACCTAATTGGGGCACTGAAGCTTTCTTT. Amino acids: CASSLARPNWGTEAFF.

The chain links TRBV11-2 to TRBJ1-1; no reliable D call. Between the trimmed V and J ends, which lost 5 bases and 1 base, there was a span of 14 bases. The CDR3 length is 15 residues. Per germline, CDR1 SGHAT and CDR2 FQNNGV. This CDR3 is CASSLSPTANTEAFF. The CDR3 coding sequence is TGTGCCAGCAGCCTGTCCCCCACAGCGAACACTGAAGCTTTCTTT.

This clone occurred once. The rearrangement links TRBV15 to TRBJ1-2, with a weak D call TRBD1 (5 bases). The germline gives CDR1 LNHNV, CDR2 YYDKDF (reference sequence). V lost 0 bases and J 4 bases, leaving 12 bases between the germline ends. This CDR3 is 15 amino acids long. CDR3 region: CATSRDGTESYGYTF. As DNA, the CDR3 is TGTGCCACCAGCAGAGATGGGACGGAGTCCTATGGCTACACCTTC.

V and J are TRBV7-6 and TRBJ1-1; D remains unclear. Germline-derived CDR1 and CDR2 are SGHVS and FNYEAQ. V shed 6 bases and J shed 5 bases, with 13 bases lying between them. CDR3 length: 13 amino acids. The CDR3 nucleotides are TGTGCCAGCAGGAGTGGGGTTGGAACTGAAGCTTTCTTT. Translated, it gives CASRSGVGTEAFF.